This passage covers 31 T cell receptor beta chains from one sample sequenced in a study of vaccination and CD4 T cells after COVID-19. Antigen specificity for these receptors is unknown. An Oncomine TCR Beta short-read assay was used to sequence the DNA from cultured CD4+ T cells. TCRdb re-called the PCR reads with MiXCR, one entry per CDR3 protein. The sample records almost 20,000 distinct CDR3 sequences, 55% being singletons. As for treatment: roughly 11-day PBMC culture with coronavirus spike peptide pools or control peptides (ViraFEST assay). Sequencing was done on a sample of CD4+ T cells from blood, cultured in vitro. The origin of the receptors is a human donor who had recovered from COVID-19.

This clonotype showed up just a few times. The rearrangement links TRBV27 to TRBJ2-7; TRBD1 agrees at 9 bases. The CDR3 spans 15 residues. Germline trimming cut 5 bases from V and 3 bases from J; bases unmatched to any gene: 8. Germline CDR1 is MNHEY and CDR2 is SMNVEV (reference sequence). This CDR3 reads CASSVRDRVLYEQYF. The CDR3 DNA is TGTGCCAGCAGTGTCCGGGACAGGGTTCTCTACGAGCAGTACTTC.

The V and J genes are TRBV11-3 and TRBJ1-2; D may be TRBD1 (5 bases). Trimming left V 5 bases short and J 6 bases short, with 13 bases between. The CDR3 length is 13 residues. Germline V gene data show CDR1 as SGHNT and CDR2 as YENEEA. The CDR3 is CASSPRESDGYTF. CDR3 coding DNA: TGTGCCAGCAGCCCCAGGGAATCGGATGGCTACACCTTC.

This clonotype has just a few counts. The rearrangement joins TRBV6-2 or TRBV6-3 to TRBJ1-1; D not certain. Germline loops: CDR1 MNHEY, CDR2 SVGEGT. The V end lost 7 bases, the J end lost 0 bases, and 12 bases lay between the germline ends. The CDR3 is made up of 14 amino acids. The CDR3 DNA reads TGTGCCAGCAATCAAGACAACATGAACACTGAAGCTTTCTTT. It codes for CASNQDNMNTEAFF.

This clonotype was observed a few times. The chain links TRBV7-2 to TRBJ1-2; D not resolved. The CDR3 runs 13 residues. CDR1 and CDR2 from the germline V gene are SGHTA and FQGNSA. Between the trimmed V and J ends, which lost 1 base and 8 bases, there was a span of 11 bases. The CDR3 is CASSLVGLRGYTF. CDR3 DNA: TGTGCCAGCAGCTTAGTTGGGTTACGGGGCTACACCTTC.

The chain carries TRBV10-1 and TRBJ1-1, with unresolved D. The ends were cut back, 4 bases at V and 1 base at J, with 4 bases in the middle. Per the germline V gene, CDR1 is WNHNN and CDR2 is SYGVQD (reference sequence). The CDR3 contains 12 residues. CDR3 in amino acids: CASSGQNTEAFF. CDR3 sequence (DNA): TGCGCCAGCAGTGGACAGAACACTGAAGCTTTCTTT.

The V gene is TRBV20-1, the J gene TRBJ2-3, with TRBD2 identical over 10 bases. The V gene's germline CDR1 is DFQATT and CDR2 SNEGSKA (reference sequence). This CDR3 contains 18 residues. Trimming at V came to 4 bases and at J to 1 base, leaving 14 bases not matched to a gene. The CDR3 region is CSANPISGRRSGTDTQYF. CDR3 DNA sequence: TGCAGTGCTAACCCGATTAGCGGGAGGCGGTCTGGCACAGATACGCAGTATTTT.

The rearrangement links TRBV7-2 to TRBJ1-3; no definite D call. This CDR3 is 14 amino acids long. Looked up from germline, CDR1 is SGHTA and CDR2 is FQGNSA. The V end lost 5 bases, the J end lost 0 bases, and 8 bases lay between the germline ends. CDR3 sequence (DNA): TGTGCCAGCAGCCCCGACCGCTCTGGAAACACCATATATTTT. Its translation: CASSPDRSGNTIYF.

The V gene is TRBV20-1, the J gene TRBJ1-2; 7 nucleotides agree with TRBD1. With 4 bases clipped from V and 2 bases from J, the junction kept 7 bases outside the gene matches. Per germline, CDR1 DFQATT and CDR2 SNEGSKA (reference sequence). The CDR3 extends over 14 amino acids. CDR3 bases: TGCAGTGCTATCACAGGGGACGGGAACTATGGCTACACCTTC. Protein product: CSAITGDGNYGYTF.

There are a few counts of this clonotype. This chain connects TRBV6-1 to TRBJ2-1, with 7 bases matching TRBD1. Germline V gene sequence: CDR1 MNHNS, CDR2 SASEGT. This CDR3 is 13 amino acids long. The V and J ends lost 4 bases and 6 bases, in that order; junction bases with no gene match: 3. DNA for the CDR3: TGTGCCAGCAGTGGATACAGGGGCAATGAGCAGTTCTTC. Translating gives CASSGYRGNEQFF.

This rearrangement joins TRBV28 to TRBJ1-1, with TRBD1 matching 8 bases. V lost 7 bases to trimming and J lost 10 bases; unmatched junction nucleotides: 26. Germline assignment: CDR1 MDHEN and CDR2 SYDVKM. There are 18 residues in the CDR3. The CDR3 protein is CASISITSGQGPFRGAFF. The CDR3 coding sequence is TGTGCCAGCATCTCTATTACTTCTGGACAGGGCCCTTTCCGCGGAGCTTTCTTT.

The rearrangement joins TRBV6-1 to TRBJ1-2; 10 bases match TRBD1. With V trimmed by 3 bases and J by 7 bases, 8 bases remained unmatched. Germline CDR1 is MNHNS and CDR2 is SASEGT. The CDR3 loop spans 15 amino acids. The DNA for the CDR3 is TGTGCCAGCAGTGACTCCGGGACAGGGGCGGCTGGCTACACCTTC. Translated, it gives CASSDSGTGAAGYTF.

The sample holds a few counts of this clonotype. The V and J genes are TRBV10-3 and TRBJ1-1; no clear D. V lost 2 bases and J 6 bases, leaving 7 bases between the germline ends. This CDR3 spans 12 amino acids. Germline assignment: CDR1 ENHRY and CDR2 SYGVKD. The DNA for the CDR3 is TGTGCCATCAGTGAGCCCTCAGCTGAAGCTTTCTTT. Its protein is CAISEPSAEAFF.

This clonotype was observed a single time. The chain has TRBV5-1 and TRBJ2-7; 7 positions agree with TRBD1. CDR1 SGHRS and CDR2 YFSETQ come from the germline V gene. This CDR3 has 14 residues. After removal of 0 bases from V and 2 bases from J, the junction contained 2 bases not matched to a gene. DNA of the CDR3: TGCGCCAGCAGCTTGGGGGACAGCCCCTACGAGCAGTACTTC. Its translation: CASSLGDSPYEQYF.

This chain uses TRBV10-1 with TRBJ1-5, with D tentatively TRBD1 (5 bases). The germline V gene encodes CDR1 WNHNN and CDR2 SYGVQD (reference sequence). Trimming took 3 bases from V and 8 from J, leaving 8 bases between them. This CDR3 spans 12 amino acids. The CDR3 sequence is CASSEPGEPQHF. The CDR3 nucleotides are TGCGCCAGCAGTGAACCGGGGGAGCCCCAGCATTTT.

This clonotype showed up just once. V usage is TRBV6-5 and J usage is TRBJ1-3; D unclear. The V end was cut by 2 bases, the J end by 3 bases, with 11 bases between. CDR1 is MNHEY and CDR2 is SVGAGI in the germline V gene. This CDR3 is 15 amino acids long. Written as DNA, the CDR3 is TGTGCCAGCAGTTACGGCCCCTCGGGTGGAAACACCATATATTTT. This sequence encodes CASSYGPSGGNTIYF.

The rearrangement joins TRBV10-3 to TRBJ1-4; the D gene is possibly TRBD1 (5 bases). The CDR3 covers 13 residues. Germline-derived CDR1 and CDR2 are ENHRY and SYGVKD. V gave up 10 bases and J gave up 2 bases, with 11 bases separating them. The CDR3 protein is CATAGATNEKLFF. As DNA, the CDR3 is TGTGCCACCGCCGGGGCCACTAATGAAAAACTGTTTTTT.

The rearrangement joins TRBV7-9 to TRBJ2-5; TRBD1 aligns across 9 bases. J lost 1 base, V lost 6 bases, and 6 bases had no gene match. Germline V CDR1 and CDR2: SEHNR, FQNEAQ (reference sequence). The CDR3 has 15 residues. The chain's CDR3 is CASSRGQGFQETQYF. CDR3 bases: TGTGCCAGCAGTCGAGGACAGGGGTTCCAAGAGACCCAGTACTTC. The variable domain in full, with the rest retrieved from reference TRBV7-9 and TRBJ2-5, is DTGVSQNPRHKITKRGQNVTFRCDPISEHNRLYWYRQTLGQGPEFLTYFQNEAQLEKSRLLSDRFSAERPKGSFSTLEIQRTEQGDSAMYLCASSRGQGFQETQYFGPGTRLLVL.

The chain couples TRBV11-2 to TRBJ2-7, with D perhaps TRBD1 (6 bases). Germline V lookup: CDR1 SGHAT, CDR2 FQNNGV. The V and J ends lost 2 bases and 2 bases respectively, with 16 bases between them. This CDR3 contains 16 residues. As DNA, the CDR3 is TGTGCCAGCAGCTTATCGGCCAGGGGAGTCCCCTACGAGCAGTACTTC. Protein product: CASSLSARGVPYEQYF.

The J gene is TRBJ1-1, the V gene TRBV5-1; D gene uncertain. Germline V gene data show CDR1 as SGHRS and CDR2 as YFSETQ. This CDR3 contains 15 residues. With 2 bases removed from V and 5 bases from J, the gap between germline ends came to 16 bases. Here the CDR3 reads CASSFALGMGTEAFF. CDR3 nucleotide sequence: TGCGCCAGCAGCTTCGCTTTGGGGATGGGAACTGAAGCTTTCTTT.

The sample holds a few counts of this clonotype. The genes are TRBV20-1 and TRBJ1-1, with D hard to call. From germline, CDR1 is DFQATT and CDR2 SNEGSKA (reference sequence). The CDR3 is 15 residues long. V lost 3 bases and J 0 bases, leaving 14 bases between the germline ends. The CDR3 nucleotides read TGCAGTGCTAGGATACCCGGCCAGGTGAACACTGAAGCTTTCTTT. Translating gives CSARIPGQVNTEAFF.

The CDR3 sequence: CASVNRDTSGFRGYTF. CDR3 nucleotide sequence: TGTGCCAGCGTCAACCGGGACACCTCTGGATTCCGTGGCTACACCTTC. The V and J genes are TRBV28 and TRBJ1-2, with a possible D match to TRBD1 (6 bases). The CDR3 runs 16 residues. Trimming shortened V by 8 bases and J by 7 bases, and 26 bases separated the two germline ends. Germline loops: CDR1 MDHEN, CDR2 SYDVKM.

The CDR3 sequence: CASYKQAPLSGNTIYF. CDR3 DNA sequence: TGTGCCAGCTACAAACAGGCCCCTTTATCTGGAAACACCATATATTTT. The rearrangement joins TRBV6-9 to TRBJ1-3; D perhaps matches TRBD1 (5 bases). The V and J ends lost 8 bases and 1 base respectively, with 18 bases between them. CDR1 is MNHGY, CDR2 SVAAGI, per germline. The CDR3 has 16 residues.

The gene calls are TRBV20-1 and TRBJ1-2, with D perhaps TRBD1 (5 bases). Germline assignment: CDR1 DFQATT and CDR2 SNEGSKA (reference sequence). CDR3 size: 13 residues. Between the trimmed V and J ends, which lost 6 bases and 0 bases, there was a span of 11 bases. The CDR3 sequence: CSALQGTNYGYTF. The CDR3 nucleotides are TGCAGTGCCCTTCAGGGAACTAACTATGGCTACACCTTC.

The chain uses TRBV6-5 and TRBJ1-1; D perhaps matches TRBD1 (5 bases). CDR1 and CDR2 (germline): MNHEY, SVGAGI. V lost 4 bases and J lost 7, with 13 bases in between. This CDR3 has 13 residues. CDR3 nucleotides: TGTGCCAGCAGTTCCCGGACCGGGGGTGAAGCTTTCTTT. The encoded protein is CASSSRTGGEAFF.

This clonotype came up a few times. CDR3 loop: CASSEQGYEQYF. The DNA of the CDR3 is TGTGCCAGCAGTGAACAGGGGTACGAGCAGTACTTC. This chain links TRBV6-1 with TRBJ2-7, with D possibly being TRBD1 (6 bases). The V end was cut by 2 bases, the J end by 4 bases, with 6 bases between. The CDR3 has 12 amino acids. The germline CDR1 and CDR2 sequences are MNHNS and SASEGT.

V usage is TRBV7-2 and J usage is TRBJ1-5; D gene ambiguous. The CDR3 is 14 amino acids. Germline CDR1 and CDR2: SGHTA and FQGNSA. V lost 1 base to trimming and J lost 5 bases, with 9 bases between them. CDR3: CASSLEAGHQPQHF. The DNA of the CDR3 is TGTGCCAGCAGCTTAGAAGCAGGTCATCAGCCCCAGCATTTT.

The table lists this clonotype with a count of one. The CDR3 DNA reads TGTGCCTGGAGTGTGAACAGGGATCAGCCCCAGCATTTT. This encodes CAWSVNRDQPQHF. The chain recombines TRBV30 with TRBJ1-5, with a tentative D call TRBD1 (6 bases). V was pared by 0 bases and J by 5 bases, with 8 bases between. The CDR3 spans 13 residues. The germline gives CDR1 GTSNPN, CDR2 SVGIG (reference sequence).

The genes are TRBV2 and TRBJ1-1; D ambiguous. The CDR3 length is 11 residues. V gave up 7 bases and J gave up 5 bases, with 8 bases separating them. The germline V gene encodes CDR1 SNHLY and CDR2 FYNNEI. DNA of the CDR3: TGTGCCAGCACGCAGGTTACTGAAGCTTTCTTT. Protein product: CASTQVTEAFF.

Only a few counts were recorded for this clonotype. CDR3 region: CASSPGQGRTEAFF. CDR3 DNA sequence: TGTGCCAGCAGTCCTGGACAGGGGCGTACTGAAGCTTTCTTT. The J gene is TRBJ1-1, the V gene TRBV2; 9 bases agree with TRBD1. Germline CDR1 is SNHLY and CDR2 is FYNNEI. V trimming: 5 bases; J trimming: 5 bases; junction bases outside the gene matches: 6. This CDR3 comprises 14 residues. The full variable domain, completed using reference TRBV2 and TRBJ1-1, is EPEVTQTPSHQVTQMGQEVILRCVPISNHLYFYWYRQILGQKVEFLVSFYNNEISEKSEIFDDQFSVERPDGSNFTLKIRSTKLEDSAMYFCASSPGQGRTEAFFGQGTRLTVV.

The V gene is TRBV7-9, the J gene TRBJ2-5; 9 nucleotides align to TRBD2. The CDR3 consists of 14 residues. Trimming took 4 bases from V and 2 from J; bases not matched to a gene: 2. The germline gives CDR1 SEHNR, CDR2 FQNEAQ (reference sequence). The CDR3 nucleotides are TGTGCCAGCAGCTATACTAGCGGGCAAGAGACCCAGTACTTC. Translation: CASSYTSGQETQYF.

This clonotype was counted only a few times. The genes are TRBV27 and TRBJ1-1; the match to TRBD1 covers 12 bases. With V trimmed by 5 bases and J by 11 bases, 12 bases remained unmatched. Germline V CDR1 and CDR2: MNHEY, SMNVEV (reference sequence). The CDR3 spans 15 residues. CDR3 amino acids: CASSQPGQGAREAFF. The CDR3, as DNA: TGTGCCAGCAGTCAGCCGGGACAGGGGGCGCGAGAGGCTTTCTTT.